This TCR beta chain was retrieved from a study of T cells in Graves' hyperthyroidism and ophthalmopathy. Notes on the study in general: The blood repertoire included most of the expanded thyroid clonotypes above 0.001.

Amplification yielded TCR beta CDR3 regions, with RNA transcripts as the source. First-round RT-PCR with HTBI primers amplified the TCR CDR3 region. TCRdb processed the multiplex PCR reads anew with MiXCR; each CDR3 protein has one entry. Here the sample spans 500,000 to 800,000 distinct CDR3 sequences, more than 12% being singletons. This clonotype has ten or more counts. The antigen is not known. Trimming stripped 1 base from V and 9 bases from J, with 4 bases between. This CDR3 region has 12 residues. From germline, CDR1 is SGHTA and CDR2 FQGNSA. Sequencing input: blood. The sequence was obtained from a woman aged 45-60 years with Graves' ophthalmopathy. V usage is TRBV7-2 and J usage is TRBJ1-6, with D unclear. CDR3 coding DNA: TGTGCCAGCAGCTTAGGTGTTTCACCCCTCCACTTT. Protein: CASSLGVSPLHF.